This T cell receptor (beta chain) derives from a study of human T cells and chemical hapten exposure. The overall study: 2% DPC applied to an approximately 2 cm by approximately 2 cm arm area sensitized donors.

Study findings and constraints: Significantly more large CDR3 similarity clusters arose among expanded TCRs than among controls.

Germline-derived CDR1 and CDR2 are DFQATT and SNEGSKA (reference sequence). V gave up 5 bases and J gave up 5 bases, with 7 bases separating them. The CDR3 contains 10 residues. TCRdb fed the RACE reads into MiXCR, producing one record per CDR3 protein. Altogether 180,000 or so distinct CDR3 sequences are present, more than 12% being singletons, with the ten largest covering around 1.7%. Documented time point: patch test 1, 2 weeks after DPC sensitization. Specified treatment: therapeutic diphenylcyclopropenone sensitization with weekly scalp DPC. Blood draws came before every patch-test application. Suited to DPC and affected by alopecia, the donors ranged from 18 to 70 years old. This clonotype occurred a few times. Its target is unknown.

The sequencing here drew on whole blood, taken in connection with sensitization to the hapten diphenylcyclopropenone (DPC). This TCR was sampled from a woman aged 25-40 years with alopecia areata. Some clones in this sample may be carry-over from other donors' samples. The chain is built from TRBV20-1 and TRBJ2-7; D gene unclear. The CDR3 bases are TGCAGTGCTCCTAGGCACGAGCAGTACTTC. Its protein is CSAPRHEQYF.